These 31 T cell receptor beta chains were all obtained from the same sample, sequenced in a study of radiotherapy plus CTLA-4 blockade in lung cancer. Here immunoSEQ multiplex PCR was the method, and the copy in TCRdb shows in-frame clones only, minus some. The sample comprises over 100,000 clones, about four fifths of which are singletons, and 2.5% to 3.5% rests with the top ten. Here the sequenced sample was peripheral blood, taken from a patient treated with radiotherapy plus ipilimumab. The receptors derive from a human donor with non-small cell lung cancer that progressed on radiotherapy plus ipilimumab. Some clones in this sample may be carry-over from other donors' samples.

This chain links TRBV7-8 with TRBJ1-2, with TRBD1 matching over 8 bases. This CDR3 is 16 amino acids long. Germline CDR1 is SGHVS and CDR2 is FQNEAQ. Trimming cost V 2 bases and J 2 bases; bases outside gene matches: 7. In DNA, the CDR3 is TGTGCCAGCAGCTTAAAACAGGGGGGATTCAACTATGGCTACACCTTC. Protein sequence: CASSLKQGGFNYGYTF.

This clone was detected only once. V and J are TRBV7-8 and TRBJ2-7; the D is unclear. The CDR3 is 14 residues long. Between the trimmed V and J ends, which lost 5 bases and 2 bases, there was a span of 13 bases. Germline V gene sequence: CDR1 SGHVS, CDR2 FQNEAQ. The CDR3 sequence: CASSTGSTAYEQYF. The CDR3 nucleotides read TGTGCCAGCAGCACCGGGTCTACCGCCTACGAGCAGTACTTC. Combining the CDR3 with reference TRBV7-8 and TRBJ2-7 gives the whole variable domain GAGVSQSPRYKVAKRGQDVALRCDPISGHVSLFWYQQALGQGPEFLTYFQNEAQLDKSGLPSDRFFAERPEGSVSTLKIQRTQQEDSAVYLCASSTGSTAYEQYFGPGTRLTVT.

J is TRBJ2-7 and V is TRBV5-1, with TRBD2 identical over 9 bases. The V and J ends lost 2 bases and 0 bases, in that order; junction bases with no gene match: 3. The CDR3 length is 15 residues. Germline CDR1 is SGHRS and CDR2 is YFSETQ. The CDR3 nucleotides read TGCGCCAGCAGCTTACGCGGGGGGGGCTCCTACGAGCAGTACTTC. Its translation: CASSLRGGGSYEQYF.

V gene TRBV5-8 combines with J gene TRBJ1-6, with D uncertain. This CDR3 is built from 15 residues. CDR1 is SGHTS and CDR2 is YDEGEE in the germline V gene. With 5 bases removed from V and 2 bases from J, the gap between germline ends came to 11 bases. CDR3 coding DNA: TGTGCCAGCAGGACTCCAGTGACCTATAATTCACCCCTCCACTTT. Its protein product is CASRTPVTYNSPLHF.

The chain links TRBV9 to TRBJ2-1; possible D gene TRBD2, 6 bases. The CDR3 length is 14 residues. CDR1 is SGDLS and CDR2 is YYNGEE in the germline V gene. Trimming took off 0 bases at V and 5 bases at J, with 9 bases between the two ends. The DNA of the CDR3 is TGTGCCAGCAGCGTAGCTGGGAGGAACAATGAGCAGTTCTTC. It encodes CASSVAGRNNEQFF.

The V and J genes are TRBV5-1 and TRBJ1-5, with D unclear. Trimming shortened V by 0 bases and J by 5 bases, and 9 bases separated the two germline ends. The germline CDR1 and CDR2 sequences are SGHRS and YFSETQ. This CDR3 is 14 amino acids long. DNA of the CDR3: TGCGCCAGCAGCTTGGACAGTACGGATCAGCCCCAGCATTTT. It encodes CASSLDSTDQPQHF.

The CDR3 protein is CASSEEGTVWVRTQYF. The CDR3 nucleotides are TGTGCCAGCAGTGAAGAAGGGACTGTTTGGGTAAGAACGCAGTATTTT. This chain joins TRBV6-1 and TRBJ2-3; a weak D match, TRBD2 (6 bases). Trimming shortened V by 1 base and J by 9 bases, and 20 bases separated the two germline ends. The CDR3 is 16 residues long. Germline values: CDR1 MNHNS, CDR2 SASEGT.

This chain uses TRBV7-2 with TRBJ2-1; 7 nucleotides line up with TRBD2. J gave up 3 bases and V 0 bases, and 8 bases lay outside the gene matches. CDR1 and CDR2 (germline): SGHTA, FQGNSA. This CDR3 comprises 17 residues. This CDR3 is CASSLANLAALYNEQFF. The DNA for the CDR3 is TGTGCCAGCAGCTTAGCCAATCTAGCGGCCCTCTACAATGAGCAGTTCTTC.

This clone was seen only once. The chain recombines TRBV27 with TRBJ2-7, with D perhaps TRBD2 (5 bases). Germline V gene sequence: CDR1 MNHEY, CDR2 SMNVEV (reference sequence). The CDR3 has 15 amino acids. The V and J ends lost 6 bases and 3 bases respectively, with 18 bases between them. The CDR3 DNA reads as TGTGCCAGCAGCCCGACCGGGGTAGGGCACTACGAGCAGTACTTC. Amino acids: CASSPTGVGHYEQYF.

The chain has TRBV7-9 and TRBJ1-2, with D perhaps TRBD1 (5 bases). The CDR3 has 13 residues. Trimming cost V 4 bases and J 4 bases, with 10 bases left between them. Germline CDR1 and CDR2: SEHNR and FQNEAQ (reference sequence). The CDR3 DNA reads TGTGCCAGCAGCTGGGACGGATTCTATGGCTACACCTTC. It translates to CASSWDGFYGYTF.

This chain connects TRBV21-1 to TRBJ1-5. TRBV21-1 has pseudogene status. The CDR3 is made up of 16 amino acids. The CDR3 loop is CASNCIDGASNQPQHF. The CDR3 nucleotides read TGTGCCAGTAACTGTATAGACGGAGCGAGCAATCAGCCCCAGCATTTT.

The V call is TRBV5-1, the J call TRBJ2-3, with D possibly TRBD1 on 6 matching bases. V was pared by 6 bases and J by 1 base, with 9 bases between. This CDR3 has 13 residues. Germline CDR1 and CDR2: SGHRS and YFSETQ. CDR3 bases: TGCGCCAGCAACCCAGGGGGCACAGATACGCAGTATTTT. It codes for CASNPGGTDTQYF.

Here the CDR3 reads CASSPGQKNIQYF. DNA of the CDR3: TGTGCCAGCTCACCGGGACAGAAAAACATTCAGTACTTC. The chain carries TRBV18 and TRBJ2-4; 7 nucleotides align to TRBD1. From germline, CDR1 is KGHSH and CDR2 LQKENI. Trimming took 3 bases from V and 4 from J; bases not matched to a gene: 0. The CDR3 is 13 amino acids.

V and J are TRBV7-4 and TRBJ1-2, with D perhaps matching TRBD1 (5 bases). The CDR3 runs to 13 residues. Per germline, CDR1 SGHVT and CDR2 SQSDAQ. V was trimmed by 0 bases and J by 4 bases, leaving 6 bases between them. CDR3 sequence: CASSLAQGYGYTF. CDR3 coding DNA: TGTGCCAGCAGCTTAGCGCAGGGCTATGGCTACACCTTC.

The V and J genes are TRBV29-1 and TRBJ1-2; D is unresolved. The CDR3 spans 11 residues. Germline assignment: CDR1 SQVTM and CDR2 ANQGSEA. Trimming pared 6 bases from V and 1 base from J, leaving 6 bases between. CDR3 residues: CSVPLNYGYTF. DNA of the CDR3: TGCAGCGTACCGCTTAACTATGGCTACACCTTC. Full variable domain (missing parts from reference TRBV29-1 and TRBJ1-2): SAVISQKPSRDICQRGTSLTIQCQVDSQVTMMFWYRQQPGQSLTLIATANQGSEATYESGFVIDKFPISRPNLTFSTLTVSNMSPEDSSIYLCSVPLNYGYTFGSGTRLTVV.

The CDR3 loop is CASSPEALYEQYF. The CDR3, as DNA: TGTGCCAGCAGCCCCGAGGCACTCTACGAGCAGTACTTC. The chain has TRBV11-1 and TRBJ2-7; D gene uncertain. The CDR3 loop spans 13 amino acids. The germline gives CDR1 SGHAT, CDR2 FQDESV (reference sequence). Between the trimmed V and J ends, which lost 5 bases and 3 bases, there was a span of 11 bases.

This clone was counted a few times. The chain links TRBV6-6 to TRBJ2-7; TRBD2 matches at 9 bases. The CDR3 loop spans 16 amino acids. J was trimmed by 4 bases and V by 4 bases; bases with no gene match: 11. CDR1 is MNHNY and CDR2 is SVGAGI in the germline V gene (reference sequence). The CDR3 here is CASSSRLRAGGYEQYF. The CDR3 coding sequence is TGTGCCAGCAGTTCCCGCCTTAGGGCGGGGGGGTACGAGCAGTACTTC.

A few counts support this clone. The rearrangement joins TRBV4-3 to TRBJ1-2, with 7 bases identical to TRBD1. Germline CDR1 is LGHNA and CDR2 is YSLEER. J lost 4 bases, V lost 3 bases, and 8 bases had no gene match. This CDR3 is built from 15 residues. The CDR3 loop reads CASSQIMDRPYGYTF. For the CDR3, the DNA is TGCGCCAGCAGCCAGATAATGGACAGGCCCTATGGCTACACCTTC.

This chain joins TRBV4-2 and TRBJ2-4; perhaps TRBD2 as D (6 bases). The CDR3 consists of 16 residues. Germline V CDR1 and CDR2: LGHNA, YNFKEQ. The V end lost 1 base, the J end lost 7 bases, and 17 bases lay between the germline ends. CDR3 loop: CASSQGSLAGSNIQYF. The CDR3 DNA reads as TGTGCCAGCAGCCAAGGATCCTTGGCGGGGTCCAACATTCAGTACTTC.

On this clone: The same CDR3 also results from other DNA sequences found in this sample. V usage is TRBV5-1 and J usage is TRBJ2-5, with D uncertain. Germline assignment: CDR1 SGHRS and CDR2 YFSETQ. This CDR3 comprises 16 residues. V was trimmed by 0 bases and J by 1 base, leaving 13 bases between them. As DNA, the CDR3 is TGCGCCAGCAGCTTGGTGTCGGTCCGAATCCAAGAGACCCAGTACTTC. Amino acid sequence: CASSLVSVRIQETQYF.

The V call is TRBV29-1, the J call TRBJ2-3; D remains unclear. The CDR3 consists of 11 residues. Germline V gene data show CDR1 as SQVTM and CDR2 as ANQGSEA. Trimming shortened V by 8 bases and J by 6 bases, and 12 bases separated the two germline ends. CDR3 nucleotide sequence: TGCAGCTATTACACAGCGGATACGCAGTATTTT. Translating it yields CSYYTADTQYF.

The rearrangement joins TRBV28 to TRBJ1-2; D possibly corresponds to TRBD1 (5 bases). CDR3 length: 15 amino acids. Per the germline V gene, CDR1 is MDHEN and CDR2 is SYDVKM. Deletions cut 5 bases from V and 7 bases from J, with 20 bases between. The CDR3 loop is CASSPTGRSIRGYTF. In DNA, the CDR3 is TGTGCCAGCAGTCCAACGGGACGGTCAATACGTGGCTACACCTTC.

This clone was detected only a few times. This chain connects TRBV9 to TRBJ1-2; possible D gene TRBD1, 6 bases. The germline gives CDR1 SGDLS, CDR2 YYNGEE. The CDR3 extends over 16 amino acids. The germline V and J ends were trimmed by 6 bases and 7 bases, with 25 bases remaining between them. CDR3: CASTYQGISPSGGYTF. CDR3 nucleotides: TGTGCCAGCACCTATCAGGGGATTTCCCCGTCAGGTGGCTACACCTTC.

This clone has only one observation. The chain uses TRBV5-1 and TRBJ2-5, with D hard to call. The CDR3 covers 14 residues. Trimming cost V 0 bases and J 5 bases, with 11 bases left between them. From germline, CDR1 is SGHRS and CDR2 YFSETQ. DNA of the CDR3: TGCGCCAGCAGCTTGGTAGGGTCGGAGGAGACCCAGTACTTC. Protein sequence: CASSLVGSEETQYF. Drawing the rest from reference TRBV5-1 and TRBJ2-5, the complete variable domain is KAGVTQTPRYLIKTRGQQVTLSCSPISGHRSVSWYQQTPGQGLQFLFEYFSETQRNKGNFPGRFSGRQFSNSRSEMNVSTLELGDSALYLCASSLVGSEETQYFGPGTRLLVL.

This chain joins TRBV5-1 and TRBJ2-2, with TRBD1 matching over 7 bases. Germline V gene sequence: CDR1 SGHRS, CDR2 YFSETQ. J gave up 6 bases and V 6 bases, and 11 bases lay outside the gene matches. This CDR3 has 15 amino acids. The DNA of the CDR3 is TGCGCCAGCATCCCAGGGGGTACAGTCTCCGGGGAGCTGTTTTTT. Its translation: CASIPGGTVSGELFF.

This chain joins TRBV6-7 and TRBJ1-1; TRBD1 is a possible D gene (5 bases). TRBV6-7 is an ORF, and what it does is uncertain. The CDR3 is 15 residues long. The germline V and J ends were trimmed by 4 bases and 0 bases, with 12 bases remaining between them. The CDR3 region is CASSSPGLLNTEAFF. CDR3 DNA sequence: TGTGCCAGCAGTTCTCCGGGACTTTTGAACACTGAAGCTTTCTTT.

The chain combines TRBV28 with TRBJ1-1; tentatively, D is TRBD1 (6 bases). This CDR3 is built from 15 residues. Trimming took off 10 bases at V and 5 bases at J, with 23 bases between the two ends. Per germline, CDR1 MDHEN and CDR2 SYDVKM. This CDR3 is CATSFPGQLRTEAFF. As DNA, the CDR3 is TGTGCCACCTCCTTTCCAGGACAGCTTCGGACTGAAGCTTTCTTT.

This rearrangement joins TRBV19 to TRBJ2-5, with D possibly matching TRBD1 (5 bases). V was cut by 3 bases and J by 1 base, with 9 bases left in between. Germline CDR1 reads LNHDA; CDR2 reads SQIVND (reference sequence). The length of the CDR3 is 14 residues. CDR3 residues: CASSITGLQETQYF. DNA for the CDR3: TGTGCCAGTAGTATTACAGGCCTCCAAGAGACCCAGTACTTC.

The rearrangement joins TRBV4-3 to TRBJ2-3; D is unclear. The CDR3 length is 13 residues. V shed 1 base and J shed 7 bases, with 9 bases lying between them. Germline V gene data show CDR1 as LGHNA and CDR2 as YSLEER. The DNA of the CDR3 is TGCGCCAGCAGCCAAGCCGCCTGGCATACGCAGTATTTT. Encoded protein: CASSQAAWHTQYF.

This clone was seen a single time. This rearrangement joins TRBV29-1 to TRBJ1-5; D unclear. In germline, CDR1 is SQVTM, CDR2 ANQGSEA. Trimming took 4 bases from V and 0 from J, leaving 7 bases between them. This CDR3 has 13 residues. The CDR3 nucleotides read TGCAGCGTTGGAGAATATAGCAATCAGCCCCAGCATTTT. Amino acid sequence: CSVGEYSNQPQHF.

This clone has more than one count but fewer than ten. V is TRBV18 and J is TRBJ2-1, with D possibly TRBD2 on 5 matching bases. CDR3 size: 15 residues. CDR1 is KGHSH and CDR2 is LQKENI in the germline V gene. V was pared by 3 bases and J by 7 bases, with 16 bases between. For the CDR3, the DNA is TGTGCCAGCTCACCGCCAGGACTTCATGTGAATGAGCAGTTCTTC. It specifies CASSPPGLHVNEQFF.